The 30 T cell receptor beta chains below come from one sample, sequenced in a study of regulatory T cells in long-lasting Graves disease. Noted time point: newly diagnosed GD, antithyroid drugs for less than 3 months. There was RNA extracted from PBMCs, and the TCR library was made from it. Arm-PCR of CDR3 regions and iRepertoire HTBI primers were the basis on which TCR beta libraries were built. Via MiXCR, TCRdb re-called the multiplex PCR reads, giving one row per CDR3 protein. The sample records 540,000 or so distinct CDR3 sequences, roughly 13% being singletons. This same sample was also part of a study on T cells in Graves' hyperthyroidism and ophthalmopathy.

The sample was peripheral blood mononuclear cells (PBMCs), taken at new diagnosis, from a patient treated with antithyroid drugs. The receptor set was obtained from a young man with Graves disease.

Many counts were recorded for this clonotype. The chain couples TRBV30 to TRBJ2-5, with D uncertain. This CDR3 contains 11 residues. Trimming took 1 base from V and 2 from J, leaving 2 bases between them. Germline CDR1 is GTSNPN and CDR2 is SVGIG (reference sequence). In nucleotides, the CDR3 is TGTGCCTGGAGTGGGCAAGAGACCCAGTACTTC. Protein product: CAWSGQETQYF.

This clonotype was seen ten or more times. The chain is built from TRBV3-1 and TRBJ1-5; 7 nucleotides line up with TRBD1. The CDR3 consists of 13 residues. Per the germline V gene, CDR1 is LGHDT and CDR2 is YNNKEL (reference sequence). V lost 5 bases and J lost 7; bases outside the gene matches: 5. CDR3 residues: CASSLQGRQPQHF. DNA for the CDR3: TGTGCCAGCAGCTTACAGGGGCGACAGCCCCAGCATTTT.

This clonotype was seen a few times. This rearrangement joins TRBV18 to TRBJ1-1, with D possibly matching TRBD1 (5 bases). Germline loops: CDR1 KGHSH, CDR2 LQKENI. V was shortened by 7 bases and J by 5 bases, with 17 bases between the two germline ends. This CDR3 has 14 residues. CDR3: CASCEFRAGTEAFF. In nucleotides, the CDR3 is TGTGCCAGCTGTGAATTCAGGGCGGGGACTGAAGCTTTCTTT.

The CDR3, as DNA: TGCAGTGCTCGACTAGCGGGAGTTACCGATGAGCAGTTCTTC. It translates to CSARLAGVTDEQFF. The J gene is TRBJ2-1, the V gene TRBV20-1; 12 positions match TRBD2. The CDR3 has 14 residues. Trimming cost V 5 bases and J 8 bases; bases outside gene matches: 7. CDR1 and CDR2 (germline): DFQATT, SNEGSKA (reference sequence).

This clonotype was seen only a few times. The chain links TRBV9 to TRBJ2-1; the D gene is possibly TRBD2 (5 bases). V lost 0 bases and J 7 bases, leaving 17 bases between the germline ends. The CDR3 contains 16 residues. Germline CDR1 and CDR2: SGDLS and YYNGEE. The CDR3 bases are TGTGCCAGCAGCGTAGCGGCGGGCGTGGCTTTTAATGAGCAGTTCTTC. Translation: CASSVAAGVAFNEQFF.

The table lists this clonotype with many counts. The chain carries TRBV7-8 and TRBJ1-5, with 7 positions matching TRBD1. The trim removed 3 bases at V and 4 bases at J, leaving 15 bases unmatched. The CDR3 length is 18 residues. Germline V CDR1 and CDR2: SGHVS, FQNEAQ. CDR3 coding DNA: TGTGCCAGCAGCTTGAGGTGGGAAACAGGGGAAGGAAATCAGCCCCAGCATTTT. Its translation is CASSLRWETGEGNQPQHF.

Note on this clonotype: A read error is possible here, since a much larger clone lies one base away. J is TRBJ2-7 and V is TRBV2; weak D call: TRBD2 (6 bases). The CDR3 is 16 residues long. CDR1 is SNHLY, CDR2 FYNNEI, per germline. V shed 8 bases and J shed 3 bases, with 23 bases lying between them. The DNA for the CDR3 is TGTGCCAGCGGGGGGTTTAGCAGGAGGGTTGGCTACGAGCAGTACTTC. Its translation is CASGGFSRRVGYEQYF. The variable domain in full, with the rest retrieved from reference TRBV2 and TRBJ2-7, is EPEVTQTPSHQVTQMGQEVILRCVPISNHLYFYWYRQILGQKVEFLVSFYNNEISEKSEIFDDQFSVERPDGSNFTLKIRSTKLEDSAMYFCASGGFSRRVGYEQYFGPGTRLTVT.

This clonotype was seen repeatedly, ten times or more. The CDR3: CASTQGEGTEAFF. CDR3 in DNA: TGTGCCAGCACCCAAGGGGAGGGCACTGAAGCTTTCTTT. The rearrangement links TRBV6-4 to TRBJ1-1; a weak D match, TRBD1 (5 bases). V shed 7 bases and J shed 4 bases, with 13 bases lying between them. The CDR3 covers 13 residues. In germline, CDR1 is MRHNA, CDR2 SNTAGT.

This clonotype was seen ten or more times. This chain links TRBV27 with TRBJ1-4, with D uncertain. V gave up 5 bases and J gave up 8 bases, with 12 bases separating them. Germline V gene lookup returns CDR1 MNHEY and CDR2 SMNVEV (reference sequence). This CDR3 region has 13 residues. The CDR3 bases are TGTGCCAGCAGTCTCTTCAAGCGGGAAAAACTGTTTTTT. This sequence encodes CASSLFKREKLFF.

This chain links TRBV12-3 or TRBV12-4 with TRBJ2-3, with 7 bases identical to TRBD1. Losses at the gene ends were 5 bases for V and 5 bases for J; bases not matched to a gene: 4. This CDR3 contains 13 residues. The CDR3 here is CASSPTGLDTQYF. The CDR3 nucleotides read TGTGCCAGCAGTCCGACAGGGTTAGATACGCAGTATTTT.

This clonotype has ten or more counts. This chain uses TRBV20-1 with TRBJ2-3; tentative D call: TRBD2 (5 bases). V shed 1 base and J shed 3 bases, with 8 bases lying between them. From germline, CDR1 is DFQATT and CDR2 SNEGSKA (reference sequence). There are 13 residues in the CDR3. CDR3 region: CSARVATTDTQYF. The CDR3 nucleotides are TGCAGTGCTAGAGTAGCGACTACAGATACGCAGTATTTT.

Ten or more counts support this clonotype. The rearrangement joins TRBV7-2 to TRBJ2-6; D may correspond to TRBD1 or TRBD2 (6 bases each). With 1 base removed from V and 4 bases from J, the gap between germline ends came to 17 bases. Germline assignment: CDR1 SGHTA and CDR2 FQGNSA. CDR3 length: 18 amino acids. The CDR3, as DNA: TGTGCCAGCAGCTTAGACGGGGGCCCAGGGTGGGGGGCCAACGTCCTGACTTTC. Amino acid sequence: CASSLDGGPGWGANVLTF.

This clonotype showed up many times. In DNA, the CDR3 is TGCAGTGCTAGGGACCCTAGCGGGAGCCCGGGGAATGAGCAGTTCTTC. Residues: CSARDPSGSPGNEQFF. The chain recombines TRBV20-1 with TRBJ2-1, with 10 bases aligning to TRBD2. Germline CDR1 DFQATT, CDR2 SNEGSKA (reference sequence). The length of the CDR3 is 16 residues. V shed 3 bases, J shed 7 bases, and the junction held 12 bases outside the gene matches.

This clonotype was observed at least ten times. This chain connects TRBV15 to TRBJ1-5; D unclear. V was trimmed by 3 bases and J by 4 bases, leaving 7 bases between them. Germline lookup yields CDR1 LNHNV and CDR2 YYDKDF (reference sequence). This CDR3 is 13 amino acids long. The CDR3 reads CATSRQANQPQHF. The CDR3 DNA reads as TGTGCCACCAGCAGGCAAGCTAATCAGCCCCAGCATTTT.

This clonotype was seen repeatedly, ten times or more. The CDR3 region is CASLSLYSGTIYNEQFF. The CDR3 region has the DNA TGTGCCAGCTTGAGTCTCTATAGCGGGACTATCTACAATGAGCAGTTCTTC. This chain uses TRBV27 with TRBJ2-1; 8 nucleotides line up with TRBD2. Per the germline V gene, CDR1 is MNHEY and CDR2 is SMNVEV (reference sequence). Trimming cost V 8 bases and J 3 bases; bases outside gene matches: 15. The CDR3 is 17 amino acids.

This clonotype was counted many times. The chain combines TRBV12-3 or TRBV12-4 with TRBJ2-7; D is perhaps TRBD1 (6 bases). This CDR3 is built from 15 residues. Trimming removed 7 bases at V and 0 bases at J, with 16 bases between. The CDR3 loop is CASTPGTRSSYEQYF. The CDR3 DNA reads TGTGCCAGCACTCCCGGGACAAGGAGCTCCTACGAGCAGTACTTC.

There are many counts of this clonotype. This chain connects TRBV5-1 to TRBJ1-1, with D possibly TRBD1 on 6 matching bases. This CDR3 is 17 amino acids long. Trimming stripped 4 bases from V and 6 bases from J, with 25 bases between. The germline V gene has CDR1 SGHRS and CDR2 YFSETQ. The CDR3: CASSHDRDNGPLAEAFF. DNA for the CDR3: TGCGCCAGCAGCCACGACCGGGACAATGGACCCCTAGCTGAAGCTTTCTTT.

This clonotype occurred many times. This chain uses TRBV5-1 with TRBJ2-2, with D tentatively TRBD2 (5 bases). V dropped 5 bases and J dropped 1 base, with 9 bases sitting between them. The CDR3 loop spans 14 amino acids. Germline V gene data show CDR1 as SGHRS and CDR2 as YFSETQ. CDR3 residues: CASSRSGNTGELFF. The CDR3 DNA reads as TGCGCCAGCAGTAGGAGCGGGAACACCGGGGAGCTGTTTTTT.

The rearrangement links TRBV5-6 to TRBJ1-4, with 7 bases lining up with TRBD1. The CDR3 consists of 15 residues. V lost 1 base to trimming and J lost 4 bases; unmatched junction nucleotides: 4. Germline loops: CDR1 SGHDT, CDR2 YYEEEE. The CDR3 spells CASSLQGGYNEKLFF. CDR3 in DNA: TGTGCCAGCAGCTTGCAGGGGGGTTATAATGAAAAACTGTTTTTT.

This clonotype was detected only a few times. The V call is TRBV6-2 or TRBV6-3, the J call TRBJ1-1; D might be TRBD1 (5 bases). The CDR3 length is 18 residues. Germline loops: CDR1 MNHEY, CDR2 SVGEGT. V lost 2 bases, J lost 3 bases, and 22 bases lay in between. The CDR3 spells CASSYPPPRAGGDTEAFF. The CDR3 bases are TGTGCCAGCAGTTACCCTCCCCCCCGGGCCGGGGGGGACACTGAAGCTTTCTTT.

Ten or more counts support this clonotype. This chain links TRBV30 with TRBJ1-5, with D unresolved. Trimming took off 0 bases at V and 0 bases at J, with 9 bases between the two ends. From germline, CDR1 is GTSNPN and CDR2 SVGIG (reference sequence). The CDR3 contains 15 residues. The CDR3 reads CAWSVRLTSNQPQHF. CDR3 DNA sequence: TGTGCCTGGAGTGTACGTCTGACTAGCAATCAGCCCCAGCATTTT.

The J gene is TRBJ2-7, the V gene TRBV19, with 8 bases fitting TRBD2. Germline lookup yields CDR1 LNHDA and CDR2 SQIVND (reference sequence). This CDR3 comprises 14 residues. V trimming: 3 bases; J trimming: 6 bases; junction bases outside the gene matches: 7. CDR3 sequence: CASSISAGATEQYF. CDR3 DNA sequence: TGTGCCAGTAGTATTTCAGCGGGAGCAACCGAGCAGTACTTC.

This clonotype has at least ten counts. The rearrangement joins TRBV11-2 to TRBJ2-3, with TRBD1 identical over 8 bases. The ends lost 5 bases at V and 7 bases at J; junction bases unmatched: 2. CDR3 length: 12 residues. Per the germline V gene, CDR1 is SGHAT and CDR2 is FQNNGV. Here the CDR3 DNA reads TGTGCCAGCAGCAGGACAGGGCATACGCAGTATTTT. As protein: CASSRTGHTQYF. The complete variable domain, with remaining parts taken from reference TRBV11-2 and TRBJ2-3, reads EAGVAQSPRYKIIEKRQSVAFWCNPISGHATLYWYQQILGQGPKLLIQFQNNGVVDDSQLPKDRFSAERLKGVDSTLKIQPAKLEDSAVYLCASSRTGHTQYFGPGTRLTVL.

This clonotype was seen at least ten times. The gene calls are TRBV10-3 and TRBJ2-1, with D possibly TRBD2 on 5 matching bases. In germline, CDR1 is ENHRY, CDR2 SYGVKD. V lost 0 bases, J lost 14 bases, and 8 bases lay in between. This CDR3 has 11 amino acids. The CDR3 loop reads CAISESRVEFF. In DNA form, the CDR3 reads TGTGCCATCAGTGAGTCGAGGGTGGAGTTCTTC.

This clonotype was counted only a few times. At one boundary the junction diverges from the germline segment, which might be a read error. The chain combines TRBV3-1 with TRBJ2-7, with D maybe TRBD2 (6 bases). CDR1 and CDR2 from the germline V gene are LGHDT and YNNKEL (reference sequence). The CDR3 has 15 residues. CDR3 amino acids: CASSNPYGGSYEQYF. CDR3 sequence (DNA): TGTGCCAGCAGCAACCCCTACGGGGGAAGCTACGAGCAATACTTC.

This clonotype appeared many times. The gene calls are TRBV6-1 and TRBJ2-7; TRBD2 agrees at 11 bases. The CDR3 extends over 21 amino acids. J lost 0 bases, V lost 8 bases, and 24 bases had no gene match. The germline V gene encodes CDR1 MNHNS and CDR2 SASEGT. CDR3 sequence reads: CASPEGGKLAGELGSSYEQYF. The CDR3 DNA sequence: TGTGCCAGCCCGGAGGGAGGAAAACTAGCGGGAGAGTTGGGCAGCTCCTACGAGCAGTACTTC.

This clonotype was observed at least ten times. In nucleotides, the CDR3 is TGTGTCTCGTTAGCGGGAGATAGCACCGGGGAGCTGTTTTTT. Translating gives CVSLAGDSTGELFF. The chain combines TRBV2 with TRBJ2-2; 9 bases line up with TRBD2. CDR1 SNHLY and CDR2 FYNNEI come from the germline V gene. The CDR3 covers 14 residues.

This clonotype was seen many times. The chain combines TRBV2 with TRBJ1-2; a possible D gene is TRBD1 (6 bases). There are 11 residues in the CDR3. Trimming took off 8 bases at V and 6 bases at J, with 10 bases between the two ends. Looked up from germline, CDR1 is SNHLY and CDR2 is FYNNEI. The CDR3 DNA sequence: TGTGCCAGCCAGGGGATTAATGGCTACACCTTC. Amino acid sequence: CASQGINGYTF.

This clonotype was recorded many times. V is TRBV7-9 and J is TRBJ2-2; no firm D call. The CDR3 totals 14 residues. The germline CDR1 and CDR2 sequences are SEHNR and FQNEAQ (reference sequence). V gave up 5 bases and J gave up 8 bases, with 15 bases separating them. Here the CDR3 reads CASSPPGLLGELFF. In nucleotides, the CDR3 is TGTGCCAGCAGCCCGCCGGGTCTCCTAGGGGAGCTGTTTTTT.

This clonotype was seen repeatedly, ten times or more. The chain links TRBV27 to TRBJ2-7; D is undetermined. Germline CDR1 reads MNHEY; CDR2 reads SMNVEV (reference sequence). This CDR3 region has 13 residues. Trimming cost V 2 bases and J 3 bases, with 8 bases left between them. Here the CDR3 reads CASSLKVSYEQYF. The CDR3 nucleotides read TGTGCCAGCAGTTTAAAAGTAAGCTACGAGCAGTACTTC.